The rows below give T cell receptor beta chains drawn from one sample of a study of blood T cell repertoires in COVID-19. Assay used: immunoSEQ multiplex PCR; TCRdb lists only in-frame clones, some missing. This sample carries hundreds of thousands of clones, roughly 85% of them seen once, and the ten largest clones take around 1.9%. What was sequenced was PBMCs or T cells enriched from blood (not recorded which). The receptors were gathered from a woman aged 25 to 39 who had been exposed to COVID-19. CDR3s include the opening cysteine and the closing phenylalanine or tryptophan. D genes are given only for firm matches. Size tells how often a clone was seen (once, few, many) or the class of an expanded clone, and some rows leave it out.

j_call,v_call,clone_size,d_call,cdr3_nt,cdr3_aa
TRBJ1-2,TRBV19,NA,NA,TGTGCCAGTAGTAAGGACTTCTATGGCTACACCTTC,CASSKDFYGYTF
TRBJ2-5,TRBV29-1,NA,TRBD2,TGCAGCCCACGCCCACTAGCGGGAGAGGAGACCCAGTACTTC,CSPRPLAGEETQYF
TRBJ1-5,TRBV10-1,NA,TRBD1,TGCGCCAGCAGGGGTCTACAGGGGCTGGTAGATCAGCCCCAGCATTTT,CASRGLQGLVDQPQHF
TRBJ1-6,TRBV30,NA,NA,TGTGCCTGGACCGCCTTAGGGGATGGTTCACCCCTCCACTTT,CAWTALGDGSPLHF
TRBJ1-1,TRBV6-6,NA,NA,TGTGCCAGCAGTAACGCTGACAGGTATGGTGAAGCTTTCTTT,CASSNADRYGEAFF
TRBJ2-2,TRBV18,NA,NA,TGTGCCAGCTCACCCCGCGGGGAGCTGTTTTTT,CASSPRGELFF
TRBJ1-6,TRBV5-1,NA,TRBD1,TGCGCCAGCACCCCCGACGGACAGGGGTTTTCACCCCTCCACTTT,CASTPDGQGFSPLHF
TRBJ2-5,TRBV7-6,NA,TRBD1,TGTGCCAGCAGCCGATGGACAGGGGTTCAAGAGACCCAGTACTTC,CASSRWTGVQETQYF
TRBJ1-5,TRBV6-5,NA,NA,TGTGCCAGCAGTTACACGCGGGGAACGGATCAGCCCCAGCATTTT,CASSYTRGTDQPQHF
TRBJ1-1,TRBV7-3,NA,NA,TGTGCCAGCAGCTTATCAGGTTCGGGAACTGAAGCTTTCTTT,CASSLSGSGTEAFF
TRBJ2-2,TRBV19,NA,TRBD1,TGTGCCAGTGGGGACAGGGGCCTTACCGGGGAGCTGTTTTTT,CASGDRGLTGELFF
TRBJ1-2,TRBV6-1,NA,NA,TGTGCCAGCAGTGAAGAACAGCTCTATGGCTACACCTTC,CASSEEQLYGYTF
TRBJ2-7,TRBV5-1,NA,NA,TGCGCCAGCAGCGAATCGCAGCCCGAGGGAGAGCAGTACTTC,CASSESQPEGEQYF
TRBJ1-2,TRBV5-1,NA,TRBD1,TGCGCCAGCAGCTTGTCGGTGACAGGGGGCTATGGCTACACCTTC,CASSLSVTGGYGYTF
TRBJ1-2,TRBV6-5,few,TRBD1,TGTGCCAGCAGAGAGGGGGCCTACTATGGCTACACCTTC,CASREGAYYGYTF
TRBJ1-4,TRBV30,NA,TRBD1,TGTGCCTGGAGTGCAGGGGGCCTTAATGAAAAACTGTTTTTT,CAWSAGGLNEKLFF
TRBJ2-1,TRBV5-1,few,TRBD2,TGCGCCAGCAGCTTTCGGACTAGTCCCAATGAGCAGTTCTTC,CASSFRTSPNEQFF
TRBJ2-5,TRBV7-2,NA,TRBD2,TGTGCCAGCAGCCCATTCTTAGCGGGAGCGTTAGAGACCCAGTACTTC,CASSPFLAGALETQYF
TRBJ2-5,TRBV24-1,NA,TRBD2,TGTGCCACCAGTCCGCTAGCGGGAGGCTGGGAGACCCAGTACTTC,CATSPLAGGWETQYF
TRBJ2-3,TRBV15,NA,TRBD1,TGTGCCACCAGCAGAGAAGGGACAGCAGATACGCAGTATTTT,CATSREGTADTQYF
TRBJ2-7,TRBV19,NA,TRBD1,TGTGCCAGTAGTATCTCGGTAGGACAGGGGGCTATCTACGAGCAGTACTTC,CASSISVGQGAIYEQYF
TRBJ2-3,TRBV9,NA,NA,TGTGCCAGCAGCGTAGGGGCTAGCGGCACAGATACGCAGTATTTT,CASSVGASGTDTQYF
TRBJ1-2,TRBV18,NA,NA,TGTGCCAGCTCACCCAAGGGGTTTGATGGCTACACCTTC,CASSPKGFDGYTF
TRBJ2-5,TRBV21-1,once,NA,TGTGCCAGCAGCAAAGCCGGGCCCCCGGGACAGGGCCGAGAGACCCAGTACTTC,CASSKAGPPGQGRETQYF
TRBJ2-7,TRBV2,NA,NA,TGTGCCAGCACCTACGGAGGGGCCCGCTCCTACGAGCAGTACTTC,CASTYGGARSYEQYF
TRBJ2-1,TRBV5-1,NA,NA,TGCGCCAGCAGCTTGGGTCTCACAGGAGAGCAGTTCTTC,CASSLGLTGEQFF
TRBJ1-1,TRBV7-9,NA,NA,TGTGCCAGCAGCCCCTCGGGGGGCGATGAAGCTTTCTTT,CASSPSGGDEAFF
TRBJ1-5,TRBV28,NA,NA,TGTGCCAGCAGGAATCTTACAGGGTTAGGGGCCAATCAGCCCCAGCATTTT,CASRNLTGLGANQPQHF
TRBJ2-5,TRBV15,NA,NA,TGTGCCACCAGCAGAGGACGCGGGAATCATTGGGAGACCCAGTACTTC,CATSRGRGNHWETQYF
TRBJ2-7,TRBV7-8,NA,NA,TGTGCCAGCAGCTTAAAGGCGAGACGGGGGAGCTCCTACGAGCAGTACTTC,CASSLKARRGSSYEQYF
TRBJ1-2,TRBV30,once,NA,TGTGCCTGGAGTGTATCCCAAGCTGGCTACACCTTC,CAWSVSQAGYTF
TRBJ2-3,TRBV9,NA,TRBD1,TGTGCCAGCAGCGTCCAGGGGGCAGGCGCAGATACGCAGTATTTT,CASSVQGAGADTQYF
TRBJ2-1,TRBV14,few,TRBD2,TGTGCCAGCAGCCATCAAGGGACTAGCGGGCGCAATGAGCAGTTCTTC,CASSHQGTSGRNEQFF
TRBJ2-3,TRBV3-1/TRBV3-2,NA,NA,TGTGCCAGCAGCCAAGCGGTTTACAACAGGGTTTCAGATACGCAGTATTTT,CASSQAVYNRVSDTQYF
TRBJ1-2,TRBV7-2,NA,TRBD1,TGTGCCAGCAGCTTACATACAGGGGGTGATTATGGCTACACCTTC,CASSLHTGGDYGYTF
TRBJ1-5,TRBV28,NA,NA,TGTGCCAGCGTCTACAGTTCCGATAGCAATCAGCCCCAGCATTTT,CASVYSSDSNQPQHF
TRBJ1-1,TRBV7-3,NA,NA,TGTGCCAGCAAACAACGTTTCACTGAAGCTTTCTTT,CASKQRFTEAFF
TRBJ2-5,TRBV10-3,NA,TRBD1,TGTGCCATCAGTGATGCGGACAGGGGCTCTCAAGAGACCCAGTACTTC,CAISDADRGSQETQYF
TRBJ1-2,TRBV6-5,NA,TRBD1,TGTGCCAGCACTCCCTCGGACAGGGAGGGCTATGGCTACACCTTC,CASTPSDREGYGYTF
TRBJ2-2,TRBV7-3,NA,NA,TGTGCCAGCAGCTTAATTGGAGCCTCCACCGGGGAGCTGTTTTTT,CASSLIGASTGELFF
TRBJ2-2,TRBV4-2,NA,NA,TGTGCCAGCAGTCCTACCGGGGGGCGGGCCGGGGAGCTGTTTTTT,CASSPTGGRAGELFF
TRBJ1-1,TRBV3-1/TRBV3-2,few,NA,TGTGCCAGCAGCCAATCCGAGCGGCGGACTGAAGCTTTCTTT,CASSQSERRTEAFF
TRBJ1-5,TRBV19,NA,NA,TGTGCCAGTAGCATACAGGCGGAACTGGGGAGTTTGCATTTT,CASSIQAELGSLHF
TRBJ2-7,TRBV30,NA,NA,TGTGCCTGGAGCGCAGAATCCTACGAGCAGTACTTC,CAWSAESYEQYF
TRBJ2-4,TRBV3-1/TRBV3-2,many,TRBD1,TGTGCCAGCAGTCCGGACAGGGGGCAAAACATTCAGTACTTC,CASSPDRGQNIQYF